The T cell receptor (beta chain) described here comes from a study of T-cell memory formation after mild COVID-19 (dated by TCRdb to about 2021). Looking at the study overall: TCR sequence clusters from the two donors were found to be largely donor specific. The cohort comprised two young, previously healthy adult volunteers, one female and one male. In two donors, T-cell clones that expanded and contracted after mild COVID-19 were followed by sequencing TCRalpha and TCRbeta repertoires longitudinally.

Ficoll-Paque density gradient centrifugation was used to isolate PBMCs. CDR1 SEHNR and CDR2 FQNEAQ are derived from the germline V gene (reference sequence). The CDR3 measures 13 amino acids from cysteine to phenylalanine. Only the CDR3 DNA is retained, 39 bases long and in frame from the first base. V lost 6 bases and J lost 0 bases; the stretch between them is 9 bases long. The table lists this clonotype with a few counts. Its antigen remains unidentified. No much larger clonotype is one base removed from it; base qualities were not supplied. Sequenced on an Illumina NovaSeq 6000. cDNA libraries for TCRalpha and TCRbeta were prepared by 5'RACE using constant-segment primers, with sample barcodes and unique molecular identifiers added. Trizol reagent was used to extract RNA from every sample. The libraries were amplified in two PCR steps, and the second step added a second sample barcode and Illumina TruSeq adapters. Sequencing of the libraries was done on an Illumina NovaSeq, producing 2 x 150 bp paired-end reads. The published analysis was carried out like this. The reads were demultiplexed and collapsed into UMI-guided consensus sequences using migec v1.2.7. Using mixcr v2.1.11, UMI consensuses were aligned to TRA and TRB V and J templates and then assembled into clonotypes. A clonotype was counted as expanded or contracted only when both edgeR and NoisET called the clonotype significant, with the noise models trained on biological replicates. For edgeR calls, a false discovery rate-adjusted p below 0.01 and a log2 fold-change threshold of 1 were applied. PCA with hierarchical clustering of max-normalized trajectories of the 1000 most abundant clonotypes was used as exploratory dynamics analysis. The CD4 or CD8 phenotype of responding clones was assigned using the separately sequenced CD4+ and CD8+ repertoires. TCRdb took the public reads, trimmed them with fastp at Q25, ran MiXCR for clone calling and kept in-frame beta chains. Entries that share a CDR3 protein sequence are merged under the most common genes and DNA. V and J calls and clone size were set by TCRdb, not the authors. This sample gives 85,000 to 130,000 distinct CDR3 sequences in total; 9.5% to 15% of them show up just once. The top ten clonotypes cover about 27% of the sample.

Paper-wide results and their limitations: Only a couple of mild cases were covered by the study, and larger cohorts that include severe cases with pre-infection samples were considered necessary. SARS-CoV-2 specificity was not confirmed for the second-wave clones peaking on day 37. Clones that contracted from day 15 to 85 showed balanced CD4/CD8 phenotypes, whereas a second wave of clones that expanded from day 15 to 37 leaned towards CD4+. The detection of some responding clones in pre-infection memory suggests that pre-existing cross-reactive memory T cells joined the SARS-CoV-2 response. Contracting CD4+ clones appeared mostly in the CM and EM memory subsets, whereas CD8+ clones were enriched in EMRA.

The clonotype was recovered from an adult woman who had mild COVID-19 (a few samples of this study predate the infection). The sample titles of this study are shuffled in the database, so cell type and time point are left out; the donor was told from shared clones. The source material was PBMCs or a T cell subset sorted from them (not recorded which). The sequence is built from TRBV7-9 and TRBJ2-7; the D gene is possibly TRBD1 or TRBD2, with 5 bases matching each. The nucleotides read TGTGCCAGCAGACGGGACGGCTCCTACGAGCAGTACTTC. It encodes CASRRDGSYEQYF.